The present TCR beta chain was sequenced within a study of T cell clusters in autoimmune cytopenias. About 39,000 genome equivalents of blood DNA were amplified for TRB. TRB was amplified by touch-down multiplex PCR, primer pools A and B combined. TCRdb reprocessed the multiplex PCR reads and keeps a single row for each CDR3 protein, giving no DNA. This repertoire includes about 2,900 distinct CDR3 sequences. The CDR3 runs 14 residues. CDR1 is SGHDN and CDR2 is FVKESK in the germline V gene. This clonotype is identified as medium-sized (0.01 to 0.1%) from frequency. Its target is unknown. Broader study findings: Comparing secondary cytopenia with chronic lymphocytic leukemia showed no cluster-lack signature, apparently masked by lymphoma repertoire. Physiological T cell clusters of healthy donors were apparently absent in primary autoimmune cytopenia patients. Functional roles of the in silico T cell clusters still await experimental validation.

The J gene is TRBJ1-2, the V gene TRBV14; no DNA is available, so the TRBD1 call from TCRdb remains unchecked. This TCR derives from a human donor with an autoimmune cytopenia or autoimmune hepatitis (not recorded which). The sample comprised peripheral blood. CDR3 residues: CASSLLGGAGGYTF.